What follows describes a single T cell receptor beta chain. Germline CDR1 is SGHRS and CDR2 is YFSETQ. V dropped 4 bases and J dropped 2; count of bases not matched to a gene: 5. CDR3 length equals 15 residues. This entry comes from a study of control samples from healthy donors and cancer patients. Clones were read by immunoSEQ multiplex PCR, and TCRdb kept only the in-frame ones, dropping some. The data show approximately 81,000 clones, roughly 94% seen once. The chain combines TRBV5-1 with TRBJ2-5; TRBD2 matches 10 bases. The source of this sequence is a woman younger than 35 in good health. The sequencing sample was made of blood. The CDR3, as DNA: TGCGCCAGCAGCAATAGCGGGGGGAGGCAAGAGACCCAGTACTTC. The encoded protein is CASSNSGGRQETQYF. The complete variable domain, with remaining parts taken from reference TRBV5-1 and TRBJ2-5, reads KAGVTQTPRYLIKTRGQQVTLSCSPISGHRSVSWYQQTPGQGLQFLFEYFSETQRNKGNFPGRFSGRQFSNSRSEMNVSTLELGDSALYLCASSNSGGRQETQYFGPGTRLLVL.